In this sample, the clone carrying this T cell receptor beta chain turned up a few times. The antigen is unknown. These data belong to a study of blood T cells in healthy people across ages. Study observations and caveats: A conclusive naive versus antigen-experienced comparison was prevented by the unsorted PBMCs. The study found more naive CD4+ cells and higher diversity in long-lived than aged donors.

The use of a sample-barcoded 5' primer and a J-beta primer mix characterized a second PCR of 7 to 11 cycles. Each CDR3 protein is one row after TCRdb ran MiXCR on the 5' RACE reads. The top ten hold 29% of the sample, which has about 290,000 distinct CDR3 sequences, roughly 26% seen once. Trimming took 4 bases from V and 5 from J, leaving 14 bases between them. CDR3 length equals 14 residues. The germline V gene has CDR1 MGHRA and CDR2 YSYEKL. The sequence was obtained from a woman in her 70s in good health. Sequenced: blood. The chain has TRBV4-1 and TRBJ2-5, with D tentatively TRBD2 (5 bases). CDR3 protein: CASSLSTGVETQYF. DNA for the CDR3: TGCGCCAGCAGCCTCAGTACCGGGGTCGAGACCCAGTACTTC.